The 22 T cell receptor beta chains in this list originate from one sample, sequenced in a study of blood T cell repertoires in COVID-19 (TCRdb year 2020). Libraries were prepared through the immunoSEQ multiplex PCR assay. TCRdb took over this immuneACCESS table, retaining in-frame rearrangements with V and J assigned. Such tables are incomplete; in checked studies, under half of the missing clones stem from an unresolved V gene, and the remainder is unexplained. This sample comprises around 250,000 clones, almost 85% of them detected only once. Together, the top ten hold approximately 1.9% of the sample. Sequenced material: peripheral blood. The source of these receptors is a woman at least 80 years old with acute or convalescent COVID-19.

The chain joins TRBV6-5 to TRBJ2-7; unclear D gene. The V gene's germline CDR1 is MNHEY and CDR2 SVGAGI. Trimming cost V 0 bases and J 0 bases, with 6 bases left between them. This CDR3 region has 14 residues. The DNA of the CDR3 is TGTGCCAGCAGTTACTCGGCGGCCTCCTACGAGCAGTACTTC. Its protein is CASSYSAASYEQYF.

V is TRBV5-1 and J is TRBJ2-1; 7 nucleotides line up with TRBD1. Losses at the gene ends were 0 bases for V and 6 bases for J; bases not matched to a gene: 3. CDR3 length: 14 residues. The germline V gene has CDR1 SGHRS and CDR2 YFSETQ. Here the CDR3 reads CASSLDRGFNEQFF. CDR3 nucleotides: TGCGCCAGCAGCTTGGACAGGGGTTTCAATGAGCAGTTCTTC.

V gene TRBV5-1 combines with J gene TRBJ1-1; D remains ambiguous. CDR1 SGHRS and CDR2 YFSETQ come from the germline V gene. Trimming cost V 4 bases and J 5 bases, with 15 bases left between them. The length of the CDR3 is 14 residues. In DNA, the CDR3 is TGCGCCAGCAGCCCGGAGGCAGTCTGGACTGAAGCTTTCTTT. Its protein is CASSPEAVWTEAFF.

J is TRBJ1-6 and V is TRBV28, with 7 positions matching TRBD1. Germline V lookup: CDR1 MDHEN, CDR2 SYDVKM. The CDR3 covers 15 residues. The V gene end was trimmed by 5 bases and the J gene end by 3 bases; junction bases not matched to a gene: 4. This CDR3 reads CASSVAGGYNSPLHF. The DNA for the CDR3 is TGTGCCAGCAGTGTCGCAGGGGGCTATAATTCACCCCTCCACTTT.

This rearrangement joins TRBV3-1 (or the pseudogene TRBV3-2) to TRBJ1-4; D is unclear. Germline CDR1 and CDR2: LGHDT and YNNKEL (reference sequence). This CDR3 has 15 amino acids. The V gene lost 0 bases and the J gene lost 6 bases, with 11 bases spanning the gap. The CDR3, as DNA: TGTGCCAGCAGCCAAGATTCGGGAGAAGATGAAAAACTGTTTTTT. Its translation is CASSQDSGEDEKLFF.

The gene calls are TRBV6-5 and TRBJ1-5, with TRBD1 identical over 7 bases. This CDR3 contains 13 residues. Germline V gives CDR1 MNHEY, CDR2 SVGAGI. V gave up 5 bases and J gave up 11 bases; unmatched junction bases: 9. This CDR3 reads CASSPKTGVAQHF. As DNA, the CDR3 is TGTGCCAGCAGTCCAAAAACAGGGGTTGCCCAGCATTTT.

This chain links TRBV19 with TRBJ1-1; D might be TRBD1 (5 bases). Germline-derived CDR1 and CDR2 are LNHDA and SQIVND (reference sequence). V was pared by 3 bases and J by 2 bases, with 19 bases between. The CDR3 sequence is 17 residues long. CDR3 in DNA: TGTGCCAGTAGTATCCGGGCCAACAGGATATCAAACACTGAAGCTTTCTTT. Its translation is CASSIRANRISNTEAFF.

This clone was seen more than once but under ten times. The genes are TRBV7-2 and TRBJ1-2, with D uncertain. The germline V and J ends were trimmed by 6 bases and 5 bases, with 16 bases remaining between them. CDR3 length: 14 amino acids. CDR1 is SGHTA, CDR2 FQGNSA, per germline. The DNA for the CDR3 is TGTGCCAGCAGGATAGGGCCCGGGATTTATGGCTACACCTTC. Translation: CASRIGPGIYGYTF.

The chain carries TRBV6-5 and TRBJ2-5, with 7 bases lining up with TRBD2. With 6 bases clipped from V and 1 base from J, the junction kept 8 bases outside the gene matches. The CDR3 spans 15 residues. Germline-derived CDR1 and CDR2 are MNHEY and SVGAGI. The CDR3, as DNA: TGTGCCAGCAGGATCTCGAGCGGGGCCCAAGAGACCCAGTACTTC. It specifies CASRISSGAQETQYF.

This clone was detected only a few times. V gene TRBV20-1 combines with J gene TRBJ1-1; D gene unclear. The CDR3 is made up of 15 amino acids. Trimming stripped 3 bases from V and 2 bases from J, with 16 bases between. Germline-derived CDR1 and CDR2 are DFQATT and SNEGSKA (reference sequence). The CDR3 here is CSASPSGRVNTEAFF. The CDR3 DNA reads TGCAGTGCTAGTCCGAGTGGGCGGGTAAACACTGAAGCTTTCTTT.

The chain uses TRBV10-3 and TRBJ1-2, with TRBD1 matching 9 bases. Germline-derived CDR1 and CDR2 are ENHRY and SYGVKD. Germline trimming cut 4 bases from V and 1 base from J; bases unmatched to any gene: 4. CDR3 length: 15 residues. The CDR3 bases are TGTGCCATCAGTGCCGGGACAGGGTATAACTATGGCTACACCTTC. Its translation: CAISAGTGYNYGYTF.

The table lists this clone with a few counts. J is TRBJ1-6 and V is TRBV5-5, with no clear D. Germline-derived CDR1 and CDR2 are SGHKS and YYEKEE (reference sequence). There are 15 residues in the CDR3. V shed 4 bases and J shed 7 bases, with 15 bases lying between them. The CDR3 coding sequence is TGTGCCAGCAGCCTGGCGCAAATCAGGAATTCACCCCTCCACTTT. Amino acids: CASSLAQIRNSPLHF.

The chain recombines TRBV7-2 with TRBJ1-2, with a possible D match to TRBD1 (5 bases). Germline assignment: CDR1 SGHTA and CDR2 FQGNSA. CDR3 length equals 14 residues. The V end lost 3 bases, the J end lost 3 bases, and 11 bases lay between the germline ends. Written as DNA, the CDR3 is TGTGCCAGCAGCTTTCTCCGGGGGGACTATGGCTACACCTTC. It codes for CASSFLRGDYGYTF.

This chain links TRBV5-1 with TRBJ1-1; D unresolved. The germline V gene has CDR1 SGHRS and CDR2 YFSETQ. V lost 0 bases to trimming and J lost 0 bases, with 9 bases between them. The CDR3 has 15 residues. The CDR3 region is CASSLVGGMNTEAFF. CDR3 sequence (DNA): TGCGCCAGCAGCTTGGTGGGAGGGATGAACACTGAAGCTTTCTTT.

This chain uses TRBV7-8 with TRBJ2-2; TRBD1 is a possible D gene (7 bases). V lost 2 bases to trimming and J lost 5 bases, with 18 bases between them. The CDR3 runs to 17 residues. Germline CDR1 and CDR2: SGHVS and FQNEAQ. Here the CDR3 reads CASSLQGGSIGTGELFF. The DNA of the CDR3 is TGTGCCAGCAGCTTACAGGGGGGATCGATAGGAACCGGGGAGCTGTTTTTT. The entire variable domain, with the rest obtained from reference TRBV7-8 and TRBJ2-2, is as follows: GAGVSQSPRYKVAKRGQDVALRCDPISGHVSLFWYQQALGQGPEFLTYFQNEAQLDKSGLPSDRFFAERPEGSVSTLKIQRTQQEDSAVYLCASSLQGGSIGTGELFFGEGSRLTVL.

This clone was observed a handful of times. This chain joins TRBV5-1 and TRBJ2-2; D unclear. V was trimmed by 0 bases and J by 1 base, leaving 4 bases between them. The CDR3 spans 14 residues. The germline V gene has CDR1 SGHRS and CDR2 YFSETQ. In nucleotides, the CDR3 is TGCGCCAGCAGCTTGGTTCTGAACACCGGGGAGCTGTTTTTT. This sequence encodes CASSLVLNTGELFF.

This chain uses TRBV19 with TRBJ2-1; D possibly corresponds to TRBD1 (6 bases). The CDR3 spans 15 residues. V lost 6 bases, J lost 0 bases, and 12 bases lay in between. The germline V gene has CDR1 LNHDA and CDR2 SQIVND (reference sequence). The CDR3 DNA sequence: TGTGCCAGTAGGCACAGGGTAAGCTCCTACAATGAGCAGTTCTTC. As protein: CASRHRVSSYNEQFF.

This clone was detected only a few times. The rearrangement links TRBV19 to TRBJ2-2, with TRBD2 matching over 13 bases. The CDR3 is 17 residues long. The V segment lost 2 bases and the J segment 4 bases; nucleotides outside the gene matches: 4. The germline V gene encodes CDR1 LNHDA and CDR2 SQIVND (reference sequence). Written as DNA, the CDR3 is TGTGCCAGTAGTATACTGACTAGCGGGAGGAGCACCGGGGAGCTGTTTTTT. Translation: CASSILTSGRSTGELFF.

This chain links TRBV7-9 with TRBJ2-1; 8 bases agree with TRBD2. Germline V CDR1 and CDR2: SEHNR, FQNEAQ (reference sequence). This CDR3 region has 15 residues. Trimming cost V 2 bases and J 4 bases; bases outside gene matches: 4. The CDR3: CASSLIAGRYNEQFF. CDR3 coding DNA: TGTGCCAGCAGCTTAATAGCGGGGAGATACAATGAGCAGTTCTTC.

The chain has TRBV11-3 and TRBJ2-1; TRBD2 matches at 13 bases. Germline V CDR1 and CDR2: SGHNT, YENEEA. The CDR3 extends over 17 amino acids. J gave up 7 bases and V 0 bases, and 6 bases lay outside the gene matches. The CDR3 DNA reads TGTGCCAGCAGCTTAGAGCCGGGACTAGCGGGAATTAATGAGCAGTTCTTC. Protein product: CASSLEPGLAGINEQFF.

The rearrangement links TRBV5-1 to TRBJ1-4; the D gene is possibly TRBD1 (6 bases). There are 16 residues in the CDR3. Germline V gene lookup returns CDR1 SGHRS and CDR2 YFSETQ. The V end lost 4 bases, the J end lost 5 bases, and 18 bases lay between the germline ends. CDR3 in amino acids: CASSPGGGRVNEKLFF. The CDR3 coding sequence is TGCGCCAGCAGCCCGGGCGGGGGCAGGGTGAATGAAAAACTGTTTTTT.

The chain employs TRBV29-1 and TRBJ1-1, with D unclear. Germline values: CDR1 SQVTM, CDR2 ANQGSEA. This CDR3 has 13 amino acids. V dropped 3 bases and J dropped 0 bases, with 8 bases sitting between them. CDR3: CSVEVSVNTEAFF. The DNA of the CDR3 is TGCAGCGTTGAGGTTTCAGTGAACACTGAAGCTTTCTTT.